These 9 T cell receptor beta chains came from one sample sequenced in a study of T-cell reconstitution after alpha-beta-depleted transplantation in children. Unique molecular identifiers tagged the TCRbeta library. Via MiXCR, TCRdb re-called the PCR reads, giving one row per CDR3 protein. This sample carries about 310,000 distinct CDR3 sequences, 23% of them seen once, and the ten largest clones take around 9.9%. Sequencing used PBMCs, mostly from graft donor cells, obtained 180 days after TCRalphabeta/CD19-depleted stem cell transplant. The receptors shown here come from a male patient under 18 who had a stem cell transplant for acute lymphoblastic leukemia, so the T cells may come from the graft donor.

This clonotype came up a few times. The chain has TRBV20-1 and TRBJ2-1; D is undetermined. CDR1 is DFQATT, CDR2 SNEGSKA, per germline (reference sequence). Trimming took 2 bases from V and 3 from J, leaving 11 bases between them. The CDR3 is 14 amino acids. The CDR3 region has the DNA TGCAGTGCTAGATTCTCCGGAGTCTACAATGAGCAGTTCTTC. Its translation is CSARFSGVYNEQFF.

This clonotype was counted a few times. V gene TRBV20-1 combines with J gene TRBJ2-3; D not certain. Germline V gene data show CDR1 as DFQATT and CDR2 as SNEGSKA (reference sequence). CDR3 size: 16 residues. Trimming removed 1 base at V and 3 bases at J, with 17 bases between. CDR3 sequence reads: CSARGFGRIETDTQYF. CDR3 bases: TGCAGTGCTAGAGGTTTCGGACGGATCGAAACAGATACGCAGTATTTT.

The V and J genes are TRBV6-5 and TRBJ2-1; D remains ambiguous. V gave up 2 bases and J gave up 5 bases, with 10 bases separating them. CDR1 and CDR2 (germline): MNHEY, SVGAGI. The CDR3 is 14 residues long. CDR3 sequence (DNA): TGTGCCAGCAGTTACATGTCGGAGAACAATGAGCAGTTCTTC. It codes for CASSYMSENNEQFF.

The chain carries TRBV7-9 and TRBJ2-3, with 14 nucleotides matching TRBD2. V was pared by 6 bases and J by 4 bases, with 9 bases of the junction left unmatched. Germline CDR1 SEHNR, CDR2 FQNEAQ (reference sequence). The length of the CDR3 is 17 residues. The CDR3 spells CASSLGLAGVSSDTQYF. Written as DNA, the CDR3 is TGTGCCAGCAGTCTGGGACTAGCGGGAGTCAGTTCAGATACGCAGTATTTT.

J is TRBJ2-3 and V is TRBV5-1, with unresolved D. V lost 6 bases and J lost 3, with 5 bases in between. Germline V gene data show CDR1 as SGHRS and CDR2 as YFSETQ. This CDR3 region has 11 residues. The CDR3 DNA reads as TGCGCCAGCAAGTGGACAGATACGCAGTATTTT. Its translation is CASKWTDTQYF.

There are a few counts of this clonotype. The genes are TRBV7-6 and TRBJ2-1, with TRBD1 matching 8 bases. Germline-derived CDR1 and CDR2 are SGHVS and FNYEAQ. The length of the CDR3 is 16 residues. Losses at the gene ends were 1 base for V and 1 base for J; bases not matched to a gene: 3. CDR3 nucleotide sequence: TGTGCCAGCAGCTTAGGACAGGGGAGGTCCTACAATGAGCAGTTCTTC. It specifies CASSLGQGRSYNEQFF.

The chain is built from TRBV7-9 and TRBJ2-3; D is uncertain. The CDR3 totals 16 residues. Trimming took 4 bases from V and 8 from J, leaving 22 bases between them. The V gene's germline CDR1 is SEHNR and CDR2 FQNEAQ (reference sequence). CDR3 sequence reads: CASSSGWARESGTQYF. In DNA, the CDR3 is TGTGCCAGCAGCTCCGGGTGGGCGCGAGAGTCGGGTACGCAGTATTTT.

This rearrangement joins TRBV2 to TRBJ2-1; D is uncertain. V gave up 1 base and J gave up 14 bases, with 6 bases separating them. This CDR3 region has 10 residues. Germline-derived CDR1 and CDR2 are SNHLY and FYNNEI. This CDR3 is CASSEVVEFF. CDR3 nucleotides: TGTGCCAGCAGTGAAGTGGTCGAGTTCTTC.

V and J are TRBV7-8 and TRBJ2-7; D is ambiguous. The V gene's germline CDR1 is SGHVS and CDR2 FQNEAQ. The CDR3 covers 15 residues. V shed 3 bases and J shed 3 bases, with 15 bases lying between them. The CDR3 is CASSFLGGKIYEQYF. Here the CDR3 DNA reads TGTGCCAGCAGCTTTTTAGGTGGAAAGATCTACGAGCAGTACTTC.